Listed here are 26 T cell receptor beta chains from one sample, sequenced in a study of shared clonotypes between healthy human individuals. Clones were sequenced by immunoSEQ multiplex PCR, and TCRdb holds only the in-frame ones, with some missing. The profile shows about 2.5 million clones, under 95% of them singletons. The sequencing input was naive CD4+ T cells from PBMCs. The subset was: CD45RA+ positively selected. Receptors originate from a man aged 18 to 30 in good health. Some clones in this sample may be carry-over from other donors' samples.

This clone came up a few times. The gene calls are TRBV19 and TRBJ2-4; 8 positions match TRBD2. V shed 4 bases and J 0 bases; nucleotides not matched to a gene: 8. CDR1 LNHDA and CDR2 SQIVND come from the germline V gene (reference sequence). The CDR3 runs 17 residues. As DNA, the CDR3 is TGTGCCAGTAGTACCCCTAGCGGGTCGCTAGCCAAAAACATTCAGTACTTC. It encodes CASSTPSGSLAKNIQYF.

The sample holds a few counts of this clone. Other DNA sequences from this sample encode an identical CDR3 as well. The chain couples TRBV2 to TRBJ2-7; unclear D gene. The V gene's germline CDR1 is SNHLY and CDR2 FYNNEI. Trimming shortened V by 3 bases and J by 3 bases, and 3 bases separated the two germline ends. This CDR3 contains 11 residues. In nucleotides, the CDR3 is TGTGCCAGCAGTGAGTACTACGAGCAGTACTTC. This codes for CASSEYYEQYF.

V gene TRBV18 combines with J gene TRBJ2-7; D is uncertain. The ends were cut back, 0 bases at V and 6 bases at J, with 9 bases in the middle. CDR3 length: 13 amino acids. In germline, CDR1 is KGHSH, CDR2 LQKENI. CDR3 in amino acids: CASSPPGRIEQYF. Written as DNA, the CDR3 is TGTGCCAGCTCACCACCAGGGCGGATCGAGCAGTACTTC.

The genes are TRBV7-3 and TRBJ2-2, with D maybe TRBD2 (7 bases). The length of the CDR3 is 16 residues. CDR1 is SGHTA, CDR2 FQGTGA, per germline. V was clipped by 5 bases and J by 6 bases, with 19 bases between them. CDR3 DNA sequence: TGTGCCAGCAGCCCGGGGGCGGGAGTGGCAGCCGGGGAGCTGTTTTTT. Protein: CASSPGAGVAAGELFF.

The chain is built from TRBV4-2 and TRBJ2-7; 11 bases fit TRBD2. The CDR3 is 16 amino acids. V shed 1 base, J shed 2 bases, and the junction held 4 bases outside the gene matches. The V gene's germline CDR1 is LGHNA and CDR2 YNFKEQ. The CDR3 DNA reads TGTGCCAGCAGCCAAGTGGGACTAGCGGTAGCCTACGAGCAGTACTTC. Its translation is CASSQVGLAVAYEQYF.

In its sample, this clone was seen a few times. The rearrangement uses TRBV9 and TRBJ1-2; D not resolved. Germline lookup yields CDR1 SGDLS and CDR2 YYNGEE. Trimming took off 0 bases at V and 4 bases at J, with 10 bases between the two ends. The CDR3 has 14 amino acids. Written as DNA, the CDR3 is TGTGCCAGCAGCGTAGAATTAGGATCCTATGGCTACACCTTC. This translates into CASSVELGSYGYTF.

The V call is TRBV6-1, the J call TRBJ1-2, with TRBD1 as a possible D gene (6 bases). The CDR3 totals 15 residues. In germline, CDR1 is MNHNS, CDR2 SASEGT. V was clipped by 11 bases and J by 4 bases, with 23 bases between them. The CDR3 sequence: CAGHEGGSRLYGYTF. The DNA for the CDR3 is TGTGCCGGTCACGAGGGGGGGAGCCGACTCTATGGCTACACCTTC.

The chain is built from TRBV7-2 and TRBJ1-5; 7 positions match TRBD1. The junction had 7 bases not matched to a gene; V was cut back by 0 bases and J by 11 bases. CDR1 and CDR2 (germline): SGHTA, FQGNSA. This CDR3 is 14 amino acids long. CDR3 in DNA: TGTGCCAGCAGCTTAGCGAGCAGGGGGGTGGCCCAGCATTTT. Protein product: CASSLASRGVAQHF.

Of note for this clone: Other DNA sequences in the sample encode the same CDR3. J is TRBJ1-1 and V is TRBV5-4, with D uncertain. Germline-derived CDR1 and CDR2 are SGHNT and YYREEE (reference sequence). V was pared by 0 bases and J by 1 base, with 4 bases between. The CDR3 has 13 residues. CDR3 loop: CASSLAGNTEAFF. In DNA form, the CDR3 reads TGTGCCAGCAGCTTGGCAGGGAACACTGAAGCTTTCTTT.

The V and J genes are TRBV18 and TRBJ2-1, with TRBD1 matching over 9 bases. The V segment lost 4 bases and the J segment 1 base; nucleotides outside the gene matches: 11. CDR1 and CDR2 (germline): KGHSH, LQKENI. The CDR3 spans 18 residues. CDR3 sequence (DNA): TGTGCCAGCTCACTAAGTCGACAGGGGGAAGTGTCCTACAATGAGCAGTTCTTC. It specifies CASSLSRQGEVSYNEQFF.

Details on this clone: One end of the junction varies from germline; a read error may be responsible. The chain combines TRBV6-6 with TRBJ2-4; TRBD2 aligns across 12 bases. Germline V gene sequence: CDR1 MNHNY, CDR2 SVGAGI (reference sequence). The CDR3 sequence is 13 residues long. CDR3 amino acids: CASSRLAGEVLNF. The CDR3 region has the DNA TGTGCCAGCAGTCGACTAGCGGGAGAGGTCTTAAACTTC.

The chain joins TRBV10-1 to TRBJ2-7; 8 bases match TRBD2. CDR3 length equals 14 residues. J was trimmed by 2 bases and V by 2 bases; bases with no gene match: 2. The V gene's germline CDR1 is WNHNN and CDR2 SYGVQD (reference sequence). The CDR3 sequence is CASSETSGPYEQYF. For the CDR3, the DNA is TGCGCCAGCAGTGAGACTAGCGGTCCCTACGAGCAGTACTTC.

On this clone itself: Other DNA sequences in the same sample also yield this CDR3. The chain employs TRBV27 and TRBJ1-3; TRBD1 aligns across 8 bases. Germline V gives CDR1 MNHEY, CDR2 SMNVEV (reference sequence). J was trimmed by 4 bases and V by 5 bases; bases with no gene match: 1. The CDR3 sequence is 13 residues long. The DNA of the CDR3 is TGTGCCAGCAGTCGGACAGGGGGAAACACCATATATTTT. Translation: CASSRTGGNTIYF.

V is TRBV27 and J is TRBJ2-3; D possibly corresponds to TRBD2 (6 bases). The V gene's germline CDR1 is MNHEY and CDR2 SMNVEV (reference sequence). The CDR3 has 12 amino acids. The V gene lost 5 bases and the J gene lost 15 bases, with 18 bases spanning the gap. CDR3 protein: CASSPLAGSHYF. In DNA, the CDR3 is TGTGCCAGCAGTCCTCTCGCCGGGAGCCACTATTTT.

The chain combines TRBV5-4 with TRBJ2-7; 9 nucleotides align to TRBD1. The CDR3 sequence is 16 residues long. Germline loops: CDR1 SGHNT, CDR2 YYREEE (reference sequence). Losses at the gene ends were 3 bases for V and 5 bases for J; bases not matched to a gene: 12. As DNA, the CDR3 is TGTGCCAGCAGCTACCCCGGGACAGGGATCCCCCACGAGCAGTACTTC. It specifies CASSYPGTGIPHEQYF.

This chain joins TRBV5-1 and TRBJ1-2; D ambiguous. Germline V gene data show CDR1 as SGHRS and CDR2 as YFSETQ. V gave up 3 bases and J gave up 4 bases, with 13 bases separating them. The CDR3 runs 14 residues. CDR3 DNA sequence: TGCGCCAGCAGCTCGGCGGCCGGCAGCTATGGCTACACCTTC. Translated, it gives CASSSAAGSYGYTF.

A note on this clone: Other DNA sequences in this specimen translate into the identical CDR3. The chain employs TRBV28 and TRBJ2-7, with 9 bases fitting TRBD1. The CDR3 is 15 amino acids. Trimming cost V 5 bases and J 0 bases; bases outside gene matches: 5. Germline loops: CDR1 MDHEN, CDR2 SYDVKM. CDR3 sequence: CASSEQGATSYEQYF. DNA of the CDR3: TGTGCCAGCAGTGAACAGGGGGCGACCTCCTACGAGCAGTACTTC.

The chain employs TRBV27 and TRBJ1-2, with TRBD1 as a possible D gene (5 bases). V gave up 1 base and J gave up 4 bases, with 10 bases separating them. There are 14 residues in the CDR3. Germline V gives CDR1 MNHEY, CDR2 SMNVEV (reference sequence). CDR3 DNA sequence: TGTGCCAGCAGTTTATTTAGGGGTGGCTATGGCTACACCTTC. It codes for CASSLFRGGYGYTF.

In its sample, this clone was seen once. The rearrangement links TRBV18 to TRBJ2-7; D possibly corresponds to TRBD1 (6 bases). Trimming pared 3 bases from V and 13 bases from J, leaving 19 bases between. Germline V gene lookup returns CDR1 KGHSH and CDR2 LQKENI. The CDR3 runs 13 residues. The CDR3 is CASSPPGQTTPYF. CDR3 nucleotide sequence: TGTGCCAGCTCACCCCCCGGACAGACAACTCCCTACTTC.

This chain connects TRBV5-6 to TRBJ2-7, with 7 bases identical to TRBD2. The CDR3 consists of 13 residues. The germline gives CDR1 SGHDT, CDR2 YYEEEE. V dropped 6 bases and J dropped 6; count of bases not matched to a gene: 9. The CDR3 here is CASNSGGGLEQYF. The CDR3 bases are TGTGCCAGCAATTCGGGGGGAGGACTCGAGCAGTACTTC.

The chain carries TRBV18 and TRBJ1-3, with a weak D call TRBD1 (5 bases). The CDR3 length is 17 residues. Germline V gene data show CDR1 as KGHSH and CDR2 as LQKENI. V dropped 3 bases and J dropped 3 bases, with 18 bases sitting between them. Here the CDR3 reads CASSPQTRRVFGNTIYF. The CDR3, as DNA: TGTGCCAGCTCACCCCAAACCCGCAGGGTGTTTGGAAACACCATATATTTT. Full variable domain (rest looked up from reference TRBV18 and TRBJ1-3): NAGVMQNPRHLVRRRGQEARLRCSPMKGHSHVYWYRQLPEEGLKFMVYLQKENIIDESGMPKERFSAEFPKEGPSILRIQQVVRGDSAAYFCASSPQTRRVFGNTIYFGEGSWLTVV.

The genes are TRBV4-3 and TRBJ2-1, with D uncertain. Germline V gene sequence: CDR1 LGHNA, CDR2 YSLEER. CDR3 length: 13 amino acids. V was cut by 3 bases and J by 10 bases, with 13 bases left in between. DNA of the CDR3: TGCGCCAGCAGCCACCCGCGCGCTGGCGAGCAGTTCTTC. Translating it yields CASSHPRAGEQFF.

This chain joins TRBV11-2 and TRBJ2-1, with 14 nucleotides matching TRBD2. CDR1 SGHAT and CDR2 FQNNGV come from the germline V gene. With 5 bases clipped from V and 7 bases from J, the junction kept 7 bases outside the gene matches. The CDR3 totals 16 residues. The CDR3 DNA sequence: TGTGCCAGCAGCCCCAGACTAGCGGGAGGGCCTAATGAGCAGTTCTTC. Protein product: CASSPRLAGGPNEQFF.

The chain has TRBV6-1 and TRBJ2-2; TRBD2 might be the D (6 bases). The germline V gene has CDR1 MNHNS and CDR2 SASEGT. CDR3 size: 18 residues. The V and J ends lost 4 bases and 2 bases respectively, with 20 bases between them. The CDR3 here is CASSGLGLGLTNTGELFF. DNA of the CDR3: TGTGCCAGCAGTGGCTTAGGATTAGGACTAACCAACACCGGGGAGCTGTTTTTT.

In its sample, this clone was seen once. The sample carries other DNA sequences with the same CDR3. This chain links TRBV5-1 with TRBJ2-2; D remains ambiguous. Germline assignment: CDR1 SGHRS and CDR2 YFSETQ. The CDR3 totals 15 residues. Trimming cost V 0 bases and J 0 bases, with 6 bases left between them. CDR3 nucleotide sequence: TGCGCCAGCAGCTTGGTCGGACCGAACACCGGGGAGCTGTTTTTT. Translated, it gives CASSLVGPNTGELFF.

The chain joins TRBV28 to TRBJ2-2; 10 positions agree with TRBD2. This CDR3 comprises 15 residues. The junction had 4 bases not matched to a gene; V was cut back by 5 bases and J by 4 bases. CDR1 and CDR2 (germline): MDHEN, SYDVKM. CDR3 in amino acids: CASSRRTSGTGELFF. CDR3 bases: TGTGCCAGCAGTCGACGGACTAGCGGCACCGGGGAGCTGTTTTTT. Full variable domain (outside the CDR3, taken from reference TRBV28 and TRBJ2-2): DVKVTQSSRYLVKRTGEKVFLECVQDMDHENMFWYRQDPGLGLRLIYFSYDVKMKEKGDIPEGYSVSREKKERFSLILESASTNQTSMYLCASSRRTSGTGELFFGEGSRLTVL.